The subject of this entry is one T cell receptor beta chain. Combining a sample-barcoded 5' primer with a J-beta primer mix, a second PCR ran for 7 to 11 cycles. All samples yielded 3 million or more CDR3-containing paired-end reads. TCRdb ran MiXCR on the 5' RACE reads and lists one entry per CDR3 protein. The sample gives fewer than 2,000,000 distinct CDR3 sequences, around 35% of which show up once; over 9% is in the top ten. The data were obtained in a study of blood T cells in healthy people across ages. CDR3 length: 14 residues. Germline loops: CDR1 SQVTM, CDR2 ANQGSEA. The receptor was isolated from a woman aged 25 to 39 in good health. Sequencing input: blood. This chain uses TRBV29-1 with TRBJ2-3, with 10 bases lining up with TRBD2. CDR3 in DNA: TGCAACGTCGCGGGACTAGCGATCACAGATACGCAGTATTTT. It specifies CNVAGLAITDTQYF.